This TCR beta chain originates from a study of type 1 regulatory T cells. About the research overall: T-allo10 is a Tr1-enriched, alloantigen-specific CD4 T cell product made in vitro. Overall study results and limits: Compared with non-Tr1 cells, Tr1 cells showed a narrower TCR repertoire.

Comments on this clonotype: Its antigen is unknown.

TCRdb reprocessed the reads with MiXCR, giving one entry per CDR3 protein. The profile shows roughly 71,000 distinct CDR3 sequences, 20% of them singletons. Germline-derived CDR1 and CDR2 are SGHRS and YFSETQ. V shed 5 bases and J shed 2 bases, with 13 bases lying between them. The CDR3 is 14 residues long. The chain couples TRBV5-1 to TRBJ2-5; D remains unclear. This TCR was sampled from a human donor in good health. Sequencing input: cultured type 1 regulatory T (Tr1) cells, either the whole culture or a sorted fraction (not recorded which). The CDR3 is CASRLVGRQETQYF. In DNA, the CDR3 is TGCGCCAGCAGACTGGTGGGCAGACAAGAGACCCAGTACTTC.